The present TCR beta chain was sequenced within a study of blood T cell repertoires in COVID-19. Study-wide context: Sources were T cells, B-cell-depleted T cells, or PBMCs; the material itself was cDNA or gDNA.

Methods used by the authors: The assay estimated nucleated cells by amplifying reference gene primers. Clones were sequenced by immunoSEQ multiplex PCR, and TCRdb holds only the in-frame ones, with some missing. V and J calls plus clone size are reproduced from that table; the DNA served to infer D and trimming. This repertoire shows more than 95,000 clones, over 75% found once; its top ten account for roughly 6%. There are 14 residues in the CDR3. The germline gives CDR1 LGHDT, CDR2 YNNKEL (reference sequence). Trimming left V 5 bases short and J 5 bases short, with 15 bases between. The rearrangement uses TRBV3-1 (or the pseudogene TRBV3-2) and TRBJ1-2, with D possibly TRBD1 on 5 matching bases. This receptor was identified in a human donor in a cohort sampled during active COVID-19. The sequencing sample was made of peripheral blood. Here the CDR3 reads CASSASGRAYGYTF. In nucleotides, the CDR3 is TGTGCCAGCAGCGCTAGCGGCAGGGCGTATGGCTACACCTTC.